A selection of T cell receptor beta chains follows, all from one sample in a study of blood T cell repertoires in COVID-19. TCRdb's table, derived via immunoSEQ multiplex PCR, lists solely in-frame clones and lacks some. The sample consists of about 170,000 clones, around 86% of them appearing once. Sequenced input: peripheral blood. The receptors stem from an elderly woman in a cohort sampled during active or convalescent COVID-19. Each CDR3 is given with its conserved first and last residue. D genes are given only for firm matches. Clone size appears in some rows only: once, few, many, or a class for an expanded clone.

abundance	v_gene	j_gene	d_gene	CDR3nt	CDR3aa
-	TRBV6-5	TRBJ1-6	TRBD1	TGTGCCAGCACAACAGGGGGCTCGGGAGTAGCCCTCCACTTT	CASTTGGSGVALHF
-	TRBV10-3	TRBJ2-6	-	TGTGCCATCAGTGGCGGCTCTGGGGCCAACGTCCTGACTTTC	CAISGGSGANVLTF
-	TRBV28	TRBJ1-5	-	TGTGCCAGCAGCTTCAATCAGCCCCAGCATTTT	CASSFNQPQHF
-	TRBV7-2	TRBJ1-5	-	TGTGCCAGCAGCTTTAGTCAGGGGAATCAGCCCCAGCATTTT	CASSFSQGNQPQHF
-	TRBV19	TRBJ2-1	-	TGTGCCACCAGGAGGAAGGGCTCCTACAATGAGCAGTTCTTC	CATRRKGSYNEQFF
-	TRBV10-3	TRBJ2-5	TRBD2	TGTGCCATCAGCAGGGGACTAGCGGGAGACGGGGGGGAGACCCAGTACTTC	CAISRGLAGDGGETQYF
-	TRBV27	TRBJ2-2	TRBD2	TGTGCCAGCAGTTTTCCAACGGGACTAGCAACCGGGGAGCTGTTTTTT	CASSFPTGLATGELFF
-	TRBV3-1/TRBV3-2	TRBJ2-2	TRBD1	TGTGCCAGCAGATGGACAGGGAACACCGGGGAGCTGTTTTTT	CASRWTGNTGELFF
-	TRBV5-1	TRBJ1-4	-	TGCGCCAGCAGCTTGGTCGGGTCTCGGGGTGAAAAACTGTTTTTT	CASSLVGSRGEKLFF
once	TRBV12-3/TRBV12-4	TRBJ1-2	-	TGTGCCAGCAGTCCCCTCCGGAGTGTTGGCTACACCTTC	CASSPLRSVGYTF
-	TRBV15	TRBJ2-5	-	TGTGCCACCAGCAGACCATCCCGGGGCGGGGTAGAGACCCAGTACTTC	CATSRPSRGGVETQYF
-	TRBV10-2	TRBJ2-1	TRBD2	TGCGCCAGCAGTGAGGGGACTAGCGGGAGATACAATGAGCAGTTCTTC	CASSEGTSGRYNEQFF
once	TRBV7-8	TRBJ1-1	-	TGTGCCAGCAGCTTAGAGCAGCCGGTGAGGCCTGAAGCTTTCTTT	CASSLEQPVRPEAFF
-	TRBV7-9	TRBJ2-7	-	TGTGCCAGCAGCTTATCCTTCTCAGGGGTCTACGAGCAGTACTTC	CASSLSFSGVYEQYF
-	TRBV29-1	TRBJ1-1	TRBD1	TGCAGCGTTGGATCATCAGGGGGAACTGAAGCTTTCTTT	CSVGSSGGTEAFF